This TCR beta chain was identified in a study of T cell responses to AZD1222 COVID-19 vaccine. Libraries were prepared by immunoSEQ multiplex PCR; TCRdb keeps only in-frame clonotypes and omits some of them. The data hold just under 95,000 clones, with over 75% observed a single time. Germline loops: CDR1 GTSNPN, CDR2 SVGIG (reference sequence). V was cut by 7 bases and J by 0 bases, with 6 bases left in between. The CDR3 runs to 11 residues. This clonotype was sampled from an adult in good health. The chain has TRBV30 and TRBJ1-1, with a possible D match to TRBD1 (5 bases). The input for sequencing was peripheral blood, taken on day 0 of AZD1222 vaccination. The CDR3 loop reads CAFRVNTEAFF. For the CDR3, the DNA is TGTGCCTTCAGGGTGAACACTGAAGCTTTCTTT.